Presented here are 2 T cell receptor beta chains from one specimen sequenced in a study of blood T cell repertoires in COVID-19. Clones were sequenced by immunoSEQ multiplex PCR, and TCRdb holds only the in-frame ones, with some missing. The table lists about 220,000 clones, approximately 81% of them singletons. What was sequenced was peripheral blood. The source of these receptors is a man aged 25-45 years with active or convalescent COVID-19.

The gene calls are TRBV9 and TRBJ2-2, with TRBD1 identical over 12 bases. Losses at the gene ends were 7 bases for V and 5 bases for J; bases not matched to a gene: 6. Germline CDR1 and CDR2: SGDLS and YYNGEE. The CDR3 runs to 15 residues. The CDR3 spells CASGDRGRDTGELFF. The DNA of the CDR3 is TGTGCCAGCGGGGACAGGGGGCGTGATACCGGGGAGCTGTTTTTT.

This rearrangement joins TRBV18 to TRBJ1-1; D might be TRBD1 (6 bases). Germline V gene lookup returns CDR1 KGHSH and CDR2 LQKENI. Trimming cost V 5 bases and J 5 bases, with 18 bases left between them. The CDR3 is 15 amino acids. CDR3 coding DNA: TGTGCCAGCTCAACGGATATACTCAGGGGTACTGAAGCTTTCTTT. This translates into CASSTDILRGTEAFF.